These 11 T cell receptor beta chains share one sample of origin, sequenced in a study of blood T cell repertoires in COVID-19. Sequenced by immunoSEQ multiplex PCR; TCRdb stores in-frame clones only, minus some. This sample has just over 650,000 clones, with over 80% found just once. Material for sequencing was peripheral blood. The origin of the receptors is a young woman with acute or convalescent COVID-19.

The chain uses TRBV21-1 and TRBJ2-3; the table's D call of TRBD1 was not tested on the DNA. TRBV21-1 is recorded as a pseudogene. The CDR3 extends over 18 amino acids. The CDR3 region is CASSPPPDRVIFADTQYF. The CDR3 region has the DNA TGTGCCAGCAGTCCCCCCCCGGACAGGGTAATTTTCGCAGATACGCAGTATTTT.

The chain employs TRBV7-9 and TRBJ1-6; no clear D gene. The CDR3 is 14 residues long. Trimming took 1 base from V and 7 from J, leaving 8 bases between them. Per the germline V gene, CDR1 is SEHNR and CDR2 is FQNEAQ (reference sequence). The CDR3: CASSLDNINSPLHF. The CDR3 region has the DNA TGTGCCAGCAGCTTAGATAATATCAATTCACCCCTCCACTTT.

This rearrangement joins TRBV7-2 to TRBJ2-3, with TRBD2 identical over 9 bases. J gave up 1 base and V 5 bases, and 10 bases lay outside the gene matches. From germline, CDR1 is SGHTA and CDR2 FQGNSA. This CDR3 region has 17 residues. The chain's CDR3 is CASSPGRQRGGTDTQYF. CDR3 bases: TGTGCCAGCAGCCCTGGGCGGCAGCGGGGGGGCACAGATACGCAGTATTTT. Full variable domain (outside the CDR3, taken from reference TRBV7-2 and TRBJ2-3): GAGVSQSPSNKVTEKGKDVELRCDPISGHTALYWYRQSLGQGLEFLIYFQGNSAPDKSGLPSDRFSAERTGGSVSTLTIQRTQQEDSAVYLCASSPGRQRGGTDTQYFGPGTRLTVL.

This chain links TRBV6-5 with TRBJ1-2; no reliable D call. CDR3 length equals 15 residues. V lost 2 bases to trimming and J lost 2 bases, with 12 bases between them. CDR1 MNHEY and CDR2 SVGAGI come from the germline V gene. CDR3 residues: CASSYASRENYGYTF. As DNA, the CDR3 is TGTGCCAGCAGTTACGCCTCCCGGGAAAACTATGGCTACACCTTC.

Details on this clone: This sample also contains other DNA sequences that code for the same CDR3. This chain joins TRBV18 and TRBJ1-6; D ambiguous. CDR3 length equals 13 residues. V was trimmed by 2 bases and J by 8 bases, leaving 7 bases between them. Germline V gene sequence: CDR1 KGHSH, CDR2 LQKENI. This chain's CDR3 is CASSPGGDSPLHF. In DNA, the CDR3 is TGTGCCAGCTCACCAGGCGGGGATTCACCCCTCCACTTT.

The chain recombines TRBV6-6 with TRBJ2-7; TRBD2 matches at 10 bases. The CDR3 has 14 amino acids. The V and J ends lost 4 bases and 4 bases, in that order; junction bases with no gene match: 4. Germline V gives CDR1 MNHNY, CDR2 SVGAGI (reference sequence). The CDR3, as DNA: TGTGCCAGCAGTTCTAGCGGGGGTGGTTACGAGCAGTACTTC. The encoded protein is CASSSSGGGYEQYF.

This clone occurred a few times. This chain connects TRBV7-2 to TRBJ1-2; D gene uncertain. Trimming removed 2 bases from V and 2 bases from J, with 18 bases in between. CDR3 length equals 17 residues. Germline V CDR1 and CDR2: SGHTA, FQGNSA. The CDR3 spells CASSLSRQAGINYGYTF. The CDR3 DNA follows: TGTGCCAGCAGCTTAAGTAGGCAGGCGGGGATAAACTATGGCTACACCTTC. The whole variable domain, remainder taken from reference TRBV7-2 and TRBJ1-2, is GAGVSQSPSNKVTEKGKDVELRCDPISGHTALYWYRQSLGQGLEFLIYFQGNSAPDKSGLPSDRFSAERTGGSVSTLTIQRTQQEDSAVYLCASSLSRQAGINYGYTFGSGTRLTVV.

DNA for the CDR3: TGTGCCAGCAGCTTGTTAGCCAGACTGAGCTATGGCTACACCTTC. It specifies CASSLLARLSYGYTF. V is TRBV5-5 and J is TRBJ1-2; D not resolved. The V gene lost 1 base and the J gene lost 4 bases, with 14 bases spanning the gap. The germline CDR1 and CDR2 sequences are SGHKS and YYEKEE (reference sequence). The CDR3 sequence is 15 residues long.

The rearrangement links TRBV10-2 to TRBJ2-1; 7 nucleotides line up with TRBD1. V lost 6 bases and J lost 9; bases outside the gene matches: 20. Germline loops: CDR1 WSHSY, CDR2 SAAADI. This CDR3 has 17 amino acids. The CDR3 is CASRIPLGRQGASEQFF. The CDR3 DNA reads TGCGCCAGCAGGATCCCTTTGGGGAGACAGGGAGCGAGTGAGCAGTTCTTC.

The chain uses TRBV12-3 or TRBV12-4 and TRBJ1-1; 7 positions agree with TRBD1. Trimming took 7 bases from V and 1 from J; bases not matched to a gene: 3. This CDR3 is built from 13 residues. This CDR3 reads CASKTGRNTEAFF. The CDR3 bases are TGTGCCAGCAAGACAGGGAGGAACACTGAAGCTTTCTTT.

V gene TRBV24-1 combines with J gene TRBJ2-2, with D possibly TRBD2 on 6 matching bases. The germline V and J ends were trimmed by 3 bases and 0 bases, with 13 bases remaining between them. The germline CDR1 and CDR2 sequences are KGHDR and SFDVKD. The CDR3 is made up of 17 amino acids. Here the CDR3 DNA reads TGTGCCACCAGTGATCCATGGACTACATCGAACACCGGGGAGCTGTTTTTT. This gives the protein CATSDPWTTSNTGELFF.